The 21 T cell receptor beta chains listed next were all sequenced from one sample in a study of CD8 T cell repertoires and HIV-1 epitope variants. Antigen specificity for these receptors is unknown. Data came from immunoSEQ multiplex PCR; TCRdb stores just in-frame clones and leaves some out. Found here are about 3,000 clones, 69% of them singletons; the top ten hold approximately 46%. The specimen was cultured CD8+ T cells derived from PBMCs. These TCRs come from a male donor with HIV.

The chain combines TRBV5-1 with TRBJ2-7, with D possibly TRBD1 on 6 matching bases. Germline CDR1 and CDR2: SGHRS and YFSETQ. V was trimmed by 5 bases and J by 0 bases, leaving 9 bases between them. The CDR3 has 13 residues. Written as DNA, the CDR3 is TGCGCCAGCAGGCCGGACAGCTCCTACGAGCAGTACTTC. It translates to CASRPDSSYEQYF.

This clone was counted only a few times. The chain couples TRBV7-9 to TRBJ2-7, with a tentative D call TRBD1 (6 bases). The CDR3 runs 13 residues. The germline V gene encodes CDR1 SEHNR and CDR2 FQNEAQ (reference sequence). The ends were cut back, 5 bases at V and 5 bases at J, with 13 bases in the middle. The CDR3: CASSIGTQDEQYF. For the CDR3, the DNA is TGTGCCAGCAGCATTGGGACACAGGACGAGCAGTACTTC.

V usage is TRBV27 and J usage is TRBJ2-7, with D maybe TRBD2 (6 bases). CDR3 length: 13 residues. The germline gives CDR1 MNHEY, CDR2 SMNVEV (reference sequence). Trimming removed 10 bases at V and 3 bases at J, with 16 bases between. In nucleotides, the CDR3 is TGTGCCACTAGGACATCGGGGGACTACGAGCAGTACTTC. Its protein is CATRTSGDYEQYF.

The chain combines TRBV28 with TRBJ2-5; D unresolved. This CDR3 comprises 15 residues. V was trimmed by 4 bases and J by 2 bases, leaving 14 bases between them. CDR1 and CDR2 (germline): MDHEN, SYDVKM. CDR3 in amino acids: CASSSKDWQQETQYF. CDR3 coding DNA: TGTGCCAGCAGTTCAAAAGACTGGCAGCAAGAGACCCAGTACTTC.

For the CDR3, the DNA is TGCGCCAGCAGTGAGACGAGCAAAACTGAAGCTTTCTTT. Translating gives CASSETSKTEAFF. V gene TRBV10-1 combines with J gene TRBJ1-1; D ambiguous. The CDR3 has 13 residues. Deletions cut 2 bases from V and 5 bases from J, with 9 bases between. Germline V CDR1 and CDR2: WNHNN, SYGVQD (reference sequence).

This sequence joins TRBV12-5 and TRBJ1-2; possible D gene TRBD1, 5 bases. CDR1 LGHNT and CDR2 FRNRAP come from the germline V gene. V was pared by 5 bases and J by 4 bases, with 17 bases between. The CDR3 totals 15 residues. In DNA form, the CDR3 reads TGTGCTAGTGGTCAACTGCAGGGAAAGACCTATGGCTACACCTTC. The encoded protein is CASGQLQGKTYGYTF. The full variable domain, with the rest looked up from reference TRBV12-5 and TRBJ1-2, is DARVTQTPRHKVTEMGQEVTMRCQPILGHNTVFWYRQTMMQGLELLAYFRNRAPLDDSGMPKDRFSAEMPDATLATLKIQPSEPRDSAVYFCASGQLQGKTYGYTFGSGTRLTVV.

This clone was seen a handful of times. V usage is TRBV19 and J usage is TRBJ2-7, with TRBD1 matching 10 bases. Per germline, CDR1 LNHDA and CDR2 SQIVND (reference sequence). V dropped 5 bases and J dropped 2; count of bases not matched to a gene: 3. The CDR3 contains 14 residues. CDR3 residues: CASSAGTGAYEQYF. DNA for the CDR3: TGTGCCAGTAGTGCCGGGACAGGGGCCTACGAGCAGTACTTC.

The chain uses TRBV5-4 and TRBJ2-1; 7 bases map to TRBD2. The CDR3 runs to 15 residues. CDR1 SGHNT and CDR2 YYREEE come from the germline V gene (reference sequence). V gave up 1 base and J gave up 6 bases; unmatched junction bases: 7. The DNA of the CDR3 is TGTGCCAGCAGCTTGTACGCGGGAGTTGGCAATGAGCAGTTCTTC. The encoded protein is CASSLYAGVGNEQFF.

The chain employs TRBV6-6 and TRBJ2-1; D gene unclear. The germline V gene encodes CDR1 MNHNY and CDR2 SVGAGI (reference sequence). Trimming removed 5 bases from V and 8 bases from J, with 16 bases in between. CDR3 size: 14 residues. Written as DNA, the CDR3 is TGTGCCAGCAGTGACGCCGGTCCCCTCGATGAGCAGTTCTTC. This gives the protein CASSDAGPLDEQFF.

The gene calls are TRBV5-1 and TRBJ1-1, with unresolved D. The CDR3 loop spans 15 amino acids. Germline V CDR1 and CDR2: SGHRS, YFSETQ. V lost 4 bases and J lost 0, with 13 bases in between. The CDR3 sequence is CASSLLGVLNTEAFF. CDR3 nucleotides: TGCGCCAGCAGCCTCCTCGGAGTCTTGAACACTGAAGCTTTCTTT. Based on the CDR3 plus reference TRBV5-1 and TRBJ1-1, the full variable domain is KAGVTQTPRYLIKTRGQQVTLSCSPISGHRSVSWYQQTPGQGLQFLFEYFSETQRNKGNFPGRFSGRQFSNSRSEMNVSTLELGDSALYLCASSLLGVLNTEAFFGQGTRLTVV.

DNA of the CDR3: TGTGCCAGCAGCGTAGAGAAAGCGGGTACCAATGAGCAGTTCTTC. Translating it yields CASSVEKAGTNEQFF. The rearrangement joins TRBV9 to TRBJ2-1; D possibly corresponds to TRBD2 (6 bases). The CDR3 is 15 residues long. CDR1 and CDR2 (germline): SGDLS, YYNGEE. V lost 0 bases and J lost 6, with 13 bases in between.

The chain employs TRBV6-5 and TRBJ2-3; the match to TRBD2 covers 12 bases. Germline lookup yields CDR1 MNHEY and CDR2 SVGAGI. The J segment lost 3 bases and the V segment lost 0 bases, leaving 1 base of the junction unmatched. The CDR3 consists of 16 residues. For the CDR3, the DNA is TGTGCCAGCAGTTACTCGACTAGCGGGAGTACAGATACGCAGTATTTT. Translation gives CASSYSTSGSTDTQYF.

The gene calls are TRBV18 and TRBJ1-4; tentatively, D is TRBD1 (5 bases). CDR1 and CDR2 (germline): KGHSH, LQKENI. The CDR3 spans 16 residues. Trimming shortened V by 2 bases and J by 0 bases, and 10 bases separated the two germline ends. DNA of the CDR3: TGTGCCAGCTCACCATACAGGAGTGCAACTAATGAAAAACTGTTTTTT. It codes for CASSPYRSATNEKLFF.

This rearrangement joins TRBV6-4 to TRBJ1-2; D uncertain. CDR3 length equals 14 residues. Trimming shortened V by 5 bases and J by 4 bases, and 14 bases separated the two germline ends. CDR1 is MRHNA and CDR2 is SNTAGT in the germline V gene. CDR3 DNA sequence: TGTGCCAGCAGTCAACACGGAAAGACCTATGGCTACACCTTC. It specifies CASSQHGKTYGYTF.

The genes are TRBV28 and TRBJ1-1; D remains ambiguous. The CDR3 has 14 amino acids. V lost 8 bases, J lost 5 bases, and 18 bases lay in between. Germline CDR1 MDHEN, CDR2 SYDVKM. CDR3 amino acids: CASGGEWAGTEAFF. DNA for the CDR3: TGTGCCAGCGGTGGGGAGTGGGCAGGAACTGAAGCTTTCTTT.

This clone was observed a handful of times. The chain couples TRBV4-3 to TRBJ1-6; 7 bases map to TRBD1. V trimming: 0 bases; J trimming: 9 bases; junction bases outside the gene matches: 5. Per germline, CDR1 LGHNA and CDR2 YSLEER. The CDR3 has 15 residues. CDR3 DNA sequence: TGCGCCAGCAGCCAAGATCGGGCAGGGGGTTCACCCCTCCACTTT. Translation: CASSQDRAGGSPLHF.

The chain recombines TRBV7-8 with TRBJ2-2, with 15 bases fitting TRBD2. Trimming removed 2 bases from V and 0 bases from J; junction bases left unmatched: 7. This CDR3 has 20 amino acids. CDR1 is SGHVS, CDR2 FQNEAQ, per germline. The CDR3 region is CASSLRAGLAGGSNTGELFF. Here the CDR3 DNA reads TGTGCCAGCAGCTTACGCGCGGGACTAGCGGGAGGTTCGAACACCGGGGAGCTGTTTTTT.

V gene TRBV7-9 combines with J gene TRBJ2-3; D is ambiguous. The V gene's germline CDR1 is SEHNR and CDR2 FQNEAQ (reference sequence). Trimming pared 6 bases from V and 2 bases from J, leaving 9 bases between. This CDR3 comprises 13 residues. This chain's CDR3 is CASRGASTDTQYF. CDR3 in DNA: TGTGCCAGCAGGGGCGCATCCACAGATACGCAGTATTTT.

The rearrangement links TRBV6-5 to TRBJ2-1; the D call may be TRBD1 or TRBD2 (6 bases each). Germline V lookup: CDR1 MNHEY, CDR2 SVGAGI. The germline V and J ends were trimmed by 5 bases and 9 bases, with 8 bases remaining between them. The CDR3 loop spans 11 amino acids. CDR3 amino acids: CASSEGGEQFF. The CDR3 DNA is TGTGCCAGCAGTGAGGGGGGTGAGCAGTTCTTC.

In its sample, this clone was seen once. The chain uses TRBV19 and TRBJ2-2, with 9 bases identical to TRBD2. Trimming took 7 bases from V and 4 from J; bases not matched to a gene: 7. This CDR3 comprises 15 residues. Germline CDR1 is LNHDA and CDR2 is SQIVND (reference sequence). The CDR3 nucleotides read TGTGCCAGTAAGAGACTAGCGGTGTTCACCGGGGAGCTGTTTTTT. Its protein is CASKRLAVFTGELFF.

The rearrangement joins TRBV30 to TRBJ2-5; TRBD2 matches 7 bases. J lost 5 bases, V lost 4 bases, and 10 bases had no gene match. This CDR3 has 14 amino acids. Looked up from germline, CDR1 is GTSNPN and CDR2 is SVGIG (reference sequence). CDR3 DNA sequence: TGTGCCTGGATCCTAGGGGCTAGCGGTGAGACCCAGTACTTC. This gives the protein CAWILGASGETQYF.